These 4 T cell receptor beta chains were sequenced from one sample in a study of blood T cells in healthy people across ages. For the second PCR, which ran for about 6 to 11 cycles, a sample-barcoded 5' primer and a J-beta primer mix were used. From the 5' RACE reads, TCRdb called clonotypes with MiXCR, one entry per CDR3 protein. The table has approximately 1.5 million distinct CDR3 sequences, around 40% seen once. The sequencing sample was made of blood. The source is a woman aged 18-29 years in good health.

This clonotype was seen only a few times. Compared with germline, one end of the junction differs, possibly owing to a read error. The chain carries TRBV27 and TRBJ1-1; TRBD1 agrees at 7 bases. There are 14 residues in the CDR3. Germline V gene lookup returns CDR1 MNHEY and CDR2 SMNVEV (reference sequence). The CDR3 loop is CASSSQRGRTEAFF. As DNA, the CDR3 is TGTGCCAGTAGTTCCCAAAGGGGGCGGACTGAAGCTTTCTTT.

The chain recombines TRBV7-9 with TRBJ2-5; TRBD2 matches 13 bases. Trimming at V came to 0 bases and at J to 4 bases, leaving 5 bases not matched to a gene. The CDR3 totals 17 residues. The germline V gene encodes CDR1 SEHNR and CDR2 FQNEAQ (reference sequence). Written as DNA, the CDR3 is TGTGCCAGCAGCTTAGCAGTCGGGACTAGCGGGACAGAGACCCAGTACTTC. Encoded protein: CASSLAVGTSGTETQYF.

This clonotype came up a few times. The genes are TRBV28 and TRBJ1-4; TRBD1 matches 7 bases. The CDR3 length is 15 residues. Germline loops: CDR1 MDHEN, CDR2 SYDVKM. The ends lost 6 bases at V and 5 bases at J; junction bases unmatched: 9. The CDR3 DNA is TGTGCCAGCAGGGCCCTGGGACAGAGAAATGAAAAACTGTTTTTT. This gives the protein CASRALGQRNEKLFF.

The V call is TRBV4-1, the J call TRBJ1-1; the D is unclear. Germline CDR1 is MGHRA and CDR2 is YSYEKL. CDR3 length equals 17 residues. The V end was cut by 3 bases, the J end by 4 bases, with 21 bases between. The CDR3 DNA is TGCGCCAGCAGCCATACGAGGCCCAGTGAAGCCGGCACTGAAGCTTTCTTT. Translating it yields CASSHTRPSEAGTEAFF.